This T cell receptor (beta chain) was captured in a study of T cell responses to AZD1222 COVID-19 vaccine. Germline CDR1 SNHLY, CDR2 FYNNEI. V shed 2 bases and J shed 4 bases, with 7 bases lying between them. This CDR3 spans 13 amino acids. Repertoires were generated with immunoSEQ multiplex PCR, while TCRdb's copy carries only in-frame clones and drops some. The data show 75,000 to 100,000 clones, roughly 90% seen once. The sequencing here drew on peripheral blood, taken on day 0 of AZD1222 vaccination. The TCR sequence derives from an adult in good health. J is TRBJ2-3 and V is TRBV2, with D unresolved. The CDR3 nucleotides are TGTGCCAGCAGTGAAAGCCAAGCAGATACGCAGTATTTT. Protein product: CASSESQADTQYF. Supplemented by reference TRBV2 and TRBJ2-3, the full variable domain reads EPEVTQTPSHQVTQMGQEVILRCVPISNHLYFYWYRQILGQKVEFLVSFYNNEISEKSEIFDDQFSVERPDGSNFTLKIRSTKLEDSAMYFCASSESQADTQYFGPGTRLTVL.